The 15 T cell receptor beta chains presented below share a single source sample, sequenced in a study of cytomegalovirus exposure and HLA in healthy donors (dated by TCRdb to 2016 to 2017). Receptor libraries were prepared by the immunoSEQ multiplex PCR assay. For the multiplex PCR, a mixture combining 60 forward primers for TCR Vbeta segments and 13 reverse primers for TCR Jbeta segments was used. TCRdb provides this immuneACCESS table in a form limited to in-frame rearrangements. Some clones are lacking; in checked studies, under half of them reflect an unresolved V gene, and why the rest are absent is not known. The sample table contains 85,000 to 90,000 clones; only one count was recorded for just over 65% of them. In total, the top ten clones hold 2.1% of the sample. Sequencing input: PBMCs. These receptors were collected from a man aged 30 to 45 in good health and CMV-seronegative.

The V and J genes are TRBV4-1 and TRBJ1-1, with no clear D. This CDR3 has 15 residues. CDR1 and CDR2 (germline): MGHRA, YSYEKL. V lost 0 bases and J 3 bases, leaving 11 bases between the germline ends. In DNA, the CDR3 is TGCGCCAGCAGCCAAGAAGGACTCCTCGACACTGAAGCTTTCTTT. Protein product: CASSQEGLLDTEAFF.

The rearrangement uses TRBV11-3 and TRBJ2-1; D possibly corresponds to TRBD2 (5 bases). Trimming left V 3 bases short and J 4 bases short, with 13 bases between. There are 15 residues in the CDR3. CDR1 SGHNT and CDR2 YENEEA come from the germline V gene. The CDR3 coding sequence is TGTGCCAGCAGCTTCAGCCTAGCCGAATACAATGAGCAGTTCTTC. As protein: CASSFSLAEYNEQFF. Full variable domain (remainder filled in from reference TRBV11-3 and TRBJ2-1): EAGVVQSPRYKIIEKKQPVAFWCNPISGHNTLYWYLQNLGQGPELLIRYENEEAVDDSQLPKDRFSAERLKGVDSTLKIQPAELGDSAVYLCASSFSLAEYNEQFFGPGTRLTVL.

This clone was detected only a few times. J is TRBJ2-7 and V is TRBV7-2; 9 nucleotides agree with TRBD2. V dropped 3 bases and J dropped 3; count of bases not matched to a gene: 3. CDR1 is SGHTA, CDR2 FQGNSA, per germline. The CDR3 is 14 amino acids. Here the CDR3 reads CASSLGGRDYEQYF. The DNA of the CDR3 is TGTGCCAGCAGCTTGGGCGGGAGGGACTACGAGCAGTACTTC.

This clone has a single count. The genes are TRBV27 and TRBJ2-7; perhaps TRBD2 as D (6 bases). Germline CDR1 is MNHEY and CDR2 is SMNVEV (reference sequence). The CDR3 contains 13 residues. The CDR3 spells CTTALAATYEQYF. DNA for the CDR3: TGTACCACAGCATTAGCGGCGACCTACGAGCAGTACTTC.

Only one count was recorded for this clone. This chain uses TRBV27 with TRBJ1-2, with 8 bases matching TRBD1. This CDR3 spans 13 amino acids. V gave up 5 bases and J gave up 8 bases; unmatched junction bases: 7. Per germline, CDR1 MNHEY and CDR2 SMNVEV (reference sequence). CDR3: CASSLDRGEGYTF. The CDR3 coding sequence is TGTGCCAGCAGTCTCGACAGGGGCGAGGGCTACACCTTC.

The chain links TRBV4-3 to TRBJ2-1; 14 bases match TRBD2. The CDR3 covers 18 residues. V shed 3 bases, J shed 8 bases, and the junction held 12 bases outside the gene matches. CDR1 is LGHNA and CDR2 is YSLEER in the germline V gene. CDR3 coding DNA: TGCGCCAGCAGCCAGCGACTAGCGGGGGGGACGGTTGTTTATGAGCAGTTCTTC. It translates to CASSQRLAGGTVVYEQFF.

This chain uses TRBV19 with TRBJ1-1; the D gene is possibly TRBD1 (6 bases). This CDR3 has 14 amino acids. The V end was cut by 6 bases, the J end by 6 bases, with 17 bases between. Germline CDR1 LNHDA, CDR2 SQIVND (reference sequence). The CDR3 nucleotides read TGTGCCAGTAGGCAGGTGGGGGCTACGGCTGAAGCTTTCTTT. Residues: CASRQVGATAEAFF. The full variable domain, rest sourced from reference TRBV19 and TRBJ1-1, is DGGITQSPKYLFRKEGQNVTLSCEQNLNHDAMYWYRQDPGQGLRLIYYSQIVNDFQKGDIAEGYSVSREKKESFPLTVTSAQKNPTAFYLCASRQVGATAEAFFGQGTRLTVV.

The table lists this clone with a few counts. The gene calls are TRBV19 and TRBJ1-5; perhaps TRBD1 as D (6 bases). From germline, CDR1 is LNHDA and CDR2 SQIVND (reference sequence). V lost 6 bases and J 9 bases, leaving 15 bases between the germline ends. The length of the CDR3 is 13 residues. In DNA form, the CDR3 reads TGTGCCAGTAGGGAAGGGGGGGGAAGGCCCCAGCATTTT. It encodes CASREGGGRPQHF.

This chain connects TRBV5-1 to TRBJ2-7, with D perhaps matching TRBD1 (7 bases). This CDR3 has 15 amino acids. Between the trimmed V and J ends, which lost 4 bases and 4 bases, there was a span of 18 bases. CDR1 is SGHRS, CDR2 YFSETQ, per germline. The CDR3 loop reads CASSIGARGAYEQYF. The DNA of the CDR3 is TGCGCCAGCAGCATTGGCGCCAGGGGGGCTTACGAGCAGTACTTC.

The chain recombines TRBV7-3 with TRBJ2-1; a possible D gene is TRBD2 (6 bases). The CDR3 has 15 amino acids. Germline V CDR1 and CDR2: SGHTA, FQGTGA. Trimming removed 2 bases at V and 8 bases at J, with 16 bases between. CDR3 sequence reads: CASSLWGQGEDEQFF. CDR3 nucleotides: TGTGCCAGCAGCTTATGGGGCCAAGGGGAGGATGAGCAGTTCTTC.

The V call is TRBV14, the J call TRBJ1-5, with TRBD1 identical over 8 bases. Germline trimming cut 4 bases from V and 1 base from J; bases unmatched to any gene: 0. The length of the CDR3 is 14 residues. CDR1 is SGHDN, CDR2 FVKESK, per germline. The CDR3 sequence is CASSRTGSNQPQHF. In DNA form, the CDR3 reads TGTGCCAGCAGCCGGACAGGGAGCAATCAGCCCCAGCATTTT.

In this sample, this clone is medium-sized. The chain has TRBV29-1 and TRBJ2-1; TRBD2 might be the D (5 bases). V was clipped by 6 bases and J by 8 bases, with 8 bases between them. The V gene's germline CDR1 is SQVTM and CDR2 ANQGSEA. The CDR3 covers 10 residues. The DNA of the CDR3 is TGCAGCGTGGGAGCTTATGAGCAGTTCTTC. This codes for CSVGAYEQFF.

The V and J genes are TRBV27 and TRBJ2-7; D possibly corresponds to TRBD1 (5 bases). Trimming removed 7 bases from V and 3 bases from J, with 10 bases in between. CDR3 length equals 12 residues. The V gene's germline CDR1 is MNHEY and CDR2 SMNVEV (reference sequence). The CDR3 loop is CASTSGNYEQYF. The CDR3 DNA follows: TGTGCCAGCACCTCAGGGAACTACGAGCAGTACTTC.

The chain combines TRBV6-6 with TRBJ2-7, with 7 bases matching TRBD2. V gave up 6 bases and J gave up 5 bases; unmatched junction bases: 13. Germline assignment: CDR1 MNHNY and CDR2 SVGAGI (reference sequence). CDR3 length: 15 residues. For the CDR3, the DNA is TGTGCCAGCAGCCGGGACTATACGGGACTCGACGAGCAGTACTTC. Encoded protein: CASSRDYTGLDEQYF.

The chain couples TRBV7-2 to TRBJ1-2; TRBD1 is a possible D gene (5 bases). Germline CDR1 is SGHTA and CDR2 is FQGNSA. Between the trimmed V and J ends, which lost 0 bases and 7 bases, there was a span of 6 bases. This CDR3 has 12 residues. CDR3 sequence: CASSLAGGGYTF. The CDR3 DNA is TGTGCCAGCAGCTTAGCGGGGGGTGGCTACACCTTC. The full variable domain, completed using reference TRBV7-2 and TRBJ1-2, is GAGVSQSPSNKVTEKGKDVELRCDPISGHTALYWYRQSLGQGLEFLIYFQGNSAPDKSGLPSDRFSAERTGGSVSTLTIQRTQQEDSAVYLCASSLAGGGYTFGSGTRLTVV.